One sample yielded the 7 T cell receptor beta chains listed below, sequenced in a study of T cells in Graves' hyperthyroidism and ophthalmopathy (dated by TCRdb to about 2019). The library was produced with multiplex PCR. Instrument on record: Illumina HiSeq 2000. Amplification of TCR beta CDR3 regions was carried out from RNA transcripts. The TCR CDR3 was subjected to a first round of RT-PCR using the HTBI primer set and the Qiagen OneStep RT-PCR kit. The public reads were run again by TCRdb, first through fastp at Q25 and then through MiXCR, and only productive beta chains were kept. Under each unique CDR3 protein, matching rows form one entry showing the most common genes and DNA. The sample table holds 300,000 or so distinct CDR3 sequences, of which around 23% were seen once. The top ten constitute roughly 52% of the sample. The sample consisted of blood. Every receptor here comes from a woman in her forties or fifties with Graves' hyperthyroidism.

CDR3: CASSLDGGQTQYF. DNA for the CDR3: TGCGCCAGCAGCTTGGATGGGGGACAGACCCAGTACTTC. The genes are TRBV5-1 and TRBJ2-5, with D perhaps TRBD1 or TRBD2 (5 bases each). V lost 0 bases to trimming and J lost 6 bases, with 9 bases between them. Germline V gives CDR1 SGHRS, CDR2 YFSETQ. CDR3 length: 13 residues.

The V call is TRBV6-1, the J call TRBJ1-5, with a weak D call TRBD1 (6 bases). The V end lost 5 bases, the J end lost 7 bases, and 24 bases lay between the germline ends. The CDR3 sequence is 17 residues long. The germline V gene has CDR1 MNHNS and CDR2 SASEGT. CDR3 sequence reads: CASSYSLGGGGGQPQHF. In nucleotides, the CDR3 is TGTGCCAGCAGTTATTCCCTCGGCGGAGGGGGAGGGCAGCCCCAGCATTTT.

The sample holds many counts of this clonotype. The chain's CDR3 is CASSQIEWPYNEQFF. For the CDR3, the DNA is TGCGCCAGCAGCCAAATCGAATGGCCATACAATGAGCAGTTCTTC. The chain combines TRBV4-1 with TRBJ2-1; no firm D call. Germline V gene sequence: CDR1 MGHRA, CDR2 YSYEKL. This CDR3 region has 15 residues. Deletions cut 2 bases from V and 4 bases from J, with 12 bases between.

The chain recombines TRBV5-6 with TRBJ2-5; possible D gene TRBD1, 6 bases. With 2 bases removed from V and 6 bases from J, the gap between germline ends came to 17 bases. Per the germline V gene, CDR1 is SGHDT and CDR2 is YYEEEE. The CDR3 extends over 15 amino acids. CDR3 sequence: CASSFQGTPPKTQYF. The CDR3 bases are TGTGCCAGCAGCTTCCAGGGGACACCCCCAAAGACCCAGTACTTC.

This clonotype was counted many times. The V call is TRBV20-1, the J call TRBJ2-1, with 10 bases lining up with TRBD2. After removal of 5 bases from V and 3 bases from J, the junction contained 4 bases not matched to a gene. Germline V lookup: CDR1 DFQATT, CDR2 SNEGSKA (reference sequence). There are 14 residues in the CDR3. The CDR3 loop is CSASRLAGYNEQFF. CDR3 nucleotide sequence: TGCAGTGCTTCGCGACTAGCGGGCTACAATGAGCAGTTCTTC.

This clonotype was observed at least ten times. V is TRBV28 and J is TRBJ1-5; 7 bases line up with TRBD1. The CDR3 is made up of 16 amino acids. Germline CDR1 MDHEN, CDR2 SYDVKM. V shed 4 bases, J shed 4 bases, and the junction held 10 bases outside the gene matches. The CDR3 reads CASSSPADRKNQPQHF. The CDR3 DNA sequence: TGTGCCAGCAGTTCTCCCGCGGACAGGAAAAATCAGCCCCAGCATTTT. The full variable domain, rest sourced from reference TRBV28 and TRBJ1-5, is DVKVTQSSRYLVKRTGEKVFLECVQDMDHENMFWYRQDPGLGLRLIYFSYDVKMKEKGDIPEGYSVSREKKERFSLILESASTNQTSMYLCASSSPADRKNQPQHFGDGTRLSIL.

In its sample, this clonotype was seen many times. The rearrangement uses TRBV28 and TRBJ2-5; D unresolved. Trimming took 2 bases from V and 2 from J, leaving 12 bases between them. The CDR3 runs 15 residues. Germline V gene lookup returns CDR1 MDHEN and CDR2 SYDVKM. Here the CDR3 reads CASSLLGMGQETQYF. In DNA, the CDR3 is TGTGCCAGCAGTTTACTAGGAATGGGACAAGAGACCCAGTACTTC.